This T cell receptor beta chain originates from a study of OX40 agonist ivuxolimab in advanced cancers. Study overall: Age averaged around 54 years (range roughly 23 to 79), and 82.7% were male. General study findings and limits: Relative to CD4+, CD8+ T cells held more expanded clones on average.

Germline V CDR1 and CDR2: SGHTA, FQGNSA. Trimming at V came to 5 bases and at J to 3 bases, leaving 19 bases not matched to a gene. This CDR3 region has 19 residues. Using immunoSEQ multiplex PCR, the repertoire was profiled, and TCRdb retains in-frame clones only, with some absent. The sample holds about 77,000 clones; around four fifths are singletons and the top ten take 0.76%. Details on this clone: Antigen unknown.

The chain is built from TRBV7-2 and TRBJ1-2; 9 bases are shared with TRBD1. Sequencing was performed on CD4+ or CD8+ T cells sorted from blood, taken in a trial of the OX40 agonist ivuxolimab. This TCR derives from an adult with an advanced solid tumor such as melanoma, head and neck, liver or kidney cancer. The CDR3 sequence is CASSVTGGAAYDFYYGYTF. The CDR3 nucleotides are TGTGCCAGCAGCGTAACAGGGGGCGCAGCTTATGACTTTTACTATGGCTACACCTTC.